This TCR beta chain was identified during a study of beta chain features in type 1 diabetes. The authors took one heparinised blood draw, averaging about 120 mL, from each donor. General study findings and limits: Type 1 diabetes patients showed fewer insertions and more deletions at VDJ junctions. In the patient group, naive, central memory and Treg TCRB repertoires seemed more alike than in the healthy donor group. Cells expressing TCR highly could be over-represented by cDNA sequencing. TCRB CDR3s from Type 1 diabetes patients were moderately but significantly shorter in all four CD4+ subsets.

Expressed TCRB transcripts were sequenced because the entire RNA isolate underwent reverse transcription. Produced via immunoSEQ multiplex PCR; TCRdb's table is partial and in-frame only. The sample has some 16,000 clones; 65% to 85% are singletons. Concerning this clone itself: Its matching antigen is unknown.

This CDR3 is built from 19 residues. Germline CDR1 and CDR2: SGHVS and FQNEAQ. Germline trimming cut 5 bases from V and 4 bases from J; bases unmatched to any gene: 19. The chain links TRBV7-8 to TRBJ2-7; TRBD2 aligns across 11 bases. Sequencing used stem cell memory CD4+ T cells from blood. The sequence was collected from a woman younger than 30 with type 1 diabetes. CDR3 coding DNA: TGTGCCAGCAGCCAACCCGGTACTAGCGGGAGAATCTCGCTGTACGAGCAGTACTTC. This encodes CASSQPGTSGRISLYEQYF.